The entry below gives a single TCR beta chain sequence along with its context. Its antigen is undetermined. These data originate in a study of T cells in localized non-small cell lung cancer. Method: immunoSEQ multiplex PCR; TCRdb's copy keeps in-frame clones and lacks some. The table lists tens of thousands of clones, roughly 81% of them singletons. Study-wide findings and caveats: Appearing in adjacent lung were a median roughly 60 of the top 100 tumor clones.

There are 19 residues in the CDR3. Germline V gene data show CDR1 as KGHSH and CDR2 as LQKENI. Trimming took 6 bases from V and 0 from J; bases not matched to a gene: 14. The chain combines TRBV18 with TRBJ2-1, with TRBD2 matching over 10 bases. The sample here was peripheral blood, taken before any cancer treatment. The sequence derives from a female donor older than 55 with stage I lung adenocarcinoma. The DNA of the CDR3 is TGTGCCAGCTCGAACAAACCGGGACTAGCGTCTCCCTCCTACAATGAGCAGTTCTTC. Residues: CASSNKPGLASPSYNEQFF.